These T cell receptor beta chains were read from a single sample in a study of T cell responses to AZD1222 COVID-19 vaccine. Assay: immunoSEQ multiplex PCR; the TCRdb copy retains only in-frame clones and omits some. The repertoire includes 98,000 or so clones, around nine tenths of them detected once, and roughly 3% sits in the top ten. Sample: peripheral blood, taken on day 0 of MenACWY control vaccination. These receptors all stem from an adult in good health. Both conserved end residues are part of each CDR3. A D gene is named only where the DNA matches it firmly. Rows give clone size only sometimes, using once, few, many, or a class for an expanded clone.

clone size	D gene	V gene	J gene	CDR3 DNA	CDR3 protein
.	.	TRBV5-6	TRBJ2-5	TGTGCCAGCAGCTCGGGACGCCAAGAGACCCAGTACTTC	CASSSGRQETQYF
.	.	TRBV5-1	TRBJ2-7	TGCGCCAGCAGCCCCGGGCCGGGACGGAGCTCCTACGAGCAGTACTTC	CASSPGPGRSSYEQYF
.	.	TRBV19	TRBJ2-1	TGTGCCAGTAGTCCCCATCGGGGGACCTACAATGAGCAGTTCTTC	CASSPHRGTYNEQFF
once	TRBD2	TRBV7-2	TRBJ2-2	TGTGCCAGCAGCACGCGGACTAGCGGGGGAACCGGGGAGCTGTTTTTT	CASSTRTSGGTGELFF
.	TRBD1	TRBV5-6	TRBJ1-5	TGTGCCAGCAGCTTGGGACAGGGGTGGCAGCCCCAGCATTTT	CASSLGQGWQPQHF
.	.	TRBV18	TRBJ2-3	TGTGCCAGCTCACCAGGTGGTGGGTTTAGCACAGATACGCAGTATTTT	CASSPGGGFSTDTQYF
.	.	TRBV27	TRBJ1-2	TGTGCCAGCAGTTTATTTAGCGGGAGCAGCCATGGCTACACCTTC	CASSLFSGSSHGYTF
.	.	TRBV19	TRBJ2-7	TGTGCCAGTAGTACTGGGGCATGGGAGGAGCAGTACTTC	CASSTGAWEEQYF
few	TRBD1	TRBV7-8	TRBJ1-2	TGTGCCAGCAGCTTTTTACCGGGACAGGGAAACTATGGCTACACCTTC	CASSFLPGQGNYGYTF
once	.	TRBV2	TRBJ2-2	TGTGCCAGCACCTCGGGCCGGGGCACCGGGGAGCTGTTTTTT	CASTSGRGTGELFF
.	TRBD1	TRBV5-1	TRBJ1-1	TGCGCCAGCAGCTTGGGGGACAGGATAGCTGAAGCTTTCTTT	CASSLGDRIAEAFF
.	.	TRBV6-5	TRBJ1-1	TGTGCCAGCGTCGCCGGAGGGGCTGAAGCTTTCTTT	CASVAGGAEAFF
.	TRBD1	TRBV3-1/TRBV3-2	TRBJ1-5	TGTGCCAGCAGCCACCAGCCGCCCGAAACAGGGGGCGATCAGCCCCAGCATTTT	CASSHQPPETGGDQPQHF
.	.	TRBV4-2	TRBJ1-2	TGTGCCAGCAGCCCGGCGGTGGCGGCCTTAGCTAACTATGGCTACACCTTC	CASSPAVAALANYGYTF
.	.	TRBV5-1	TRBJ2-2	TGCGCCAGCAGCTCTTACCCCGGGACCCACACCGGGGAGCTGTTTTTT	CASSSYPGTHTGELFF
.	TRBD1	TRBV30	TRBJ1-1	TGTGCCTGGAGTGGAGCCGGGACAGGGGCGACAGGGCGGCTGAACACTGAAGCTTTCTTT	CAWSGAGTGATGRLNTEAFF
.	TRBD1	TRBV18	TRBJ1-1	TGTGCCAGCTCGACAGGGGGGGAGACTGAAGCTTTCTTT	CASSTGGETEAFF
.	TRBD1	TRBV19	TRBJ1-5	TGTGCCAGTAGTATCCCCAGGGGGAGTAATCAGCCCCAGCATTTT	CASSIPRGSNQPQHF
once	TRBD2	TRBV18	TRBJ2-1	TGTGCCAGCTCACCTCGACTAGCGGATGAGCAGTTCTTC	CASSPRLADEQFF
.	.	TRBV6-6	TRBJ1-2	TGTGCCAGTCGCCCCGCAGGGAACTATGGCTACACCTTC	CASRPAGNYGYTF
.	TRBD1	TRBV27	TRBJ1-2	TGTGCCAGCAGTTTATCGAAACTTTCAGGGGGCGGCTACACCTTC	CASSLSKLSGGGYTF
.	.	TRBV19	TRBJ2-6	TGTGCCAGCCGTTCCTCTGGGGCCAACGTCCTGACTTTC	CASRSSGANVLTF
.	.	TRBV6-5	TRBJ2-3	TGTGCCAGCAGTTATCCGGAGGGGGATACGCAGTATTTT	CASSYPEGDTQYF
.	.	TRBV18	TRBJ1-1	TGTGCCAGCTCACCACTGGACAGATTAAACACTGAAGCTTTCTTT	CASSPLDRLNTEAFF
once	.	TRBV11-2	TRBJ2-7	TGTGCCAGCAGCTTAGTAGTTATTGGGGACTACGAGCAGTACTTC	CASSLVVIGDYEQYF
.	.	TRBV2	TRBJ1-2	TGTGCCAGCAGTGAACAACAGGTCTATGGCTACACCTTC	CASSEQQVYGYTF
.	.	TRBV7-2	TRBJ2-7	TGTGCCAGCAGCTTAAAGAGGGCTCCATGGGACGAGCAGTACTTC	CASSLKRAPWDEQYF
.	TRBD1	TRBV13	TRBJ1-5	TGTGCCAGCTCGGACGGCAGGGGGCAAGGGCAGCCCCAGCATTTT	CASSDGRGQGQPQHF
.	TRBD1	TRBV10-3	TRBJ2-7	TGTGCCATCAGTGATCCGGGACAGGGGCTAGCCTACGAGCAGTACTTC	CAISDPGQGLAYEQYF